One sample yielded the 27 T cell receptor beta chains listed below, sequenced in a study of blood T cell repertoires in COVID-19. TCRdb's table, derived via immunoSEQ multiplex PCR, lists solely in-frame clones and lacks some. Of approximately 190,000 clones detected, roughly 88% appear once; the ten largest clones hold about 6.6%. Sequences were obtained from peripheral blood. Source of these receptors: a woman aged 35 to 49 who had recovered from COVID-19.

This rearrangement joins TRBV27 to TRBJ2-7, with D possibly being TRBD1 (5 bases). Trimming removed 7 bases from V and 5 bases from J, with 18 bases in between. The CDR3 has 14 amino acids. Germline CDR1 and CDR2: MNHEY and SMNVEV (reference sequence). The CDR3 here is CASKIWQGGDEQYF. The CDR3 bases are TGTGCCAGCAAAATTTGGCAGGGCGGTGACGAGCAGTACTTC.

The chain recombines TRBV4-1 with TRBJ2-4, with 10 positions matching TRBD2. The V gene's germline CDR1 is MGHRA and CDR2 YSYEKL. The CDR3 is made up of 19 amino acids. The V segment lost 3 bases and the J segment 3 bases; nucleotides outside the gene matches: 14. This CDR3 is CASSQIGLAEPEGKNIQYF. As DNA, the CDR3 is TGCGCCAGCAGCCAGATCGGACTAGCGGAACCTGAGGGCAAAAACATTCAGTACTTC.

The chain has TRBV6-5 and TRBJ2-7, with TRBD2 identical over 12 bases. CDR3 length equals 14 residues. CDR1 and CDR2 from the germline V gene are MNHEY and SVGAGI. Unmatched junction bases numbered 4, after V lost 6 bases and J lost 4 bases. The CDR3, as DNA: TGTGCCAGCAGAAGACTAGCGGGAGCTTACGAGCAGTACTTC. Translation gives CASRRLAGAYEQYF.

V is TRBV18 and J is TRBJ1-3; TRBD1 matches 10 bases. Trimming cost V 4 bases and J 4 bases; bases outside gene matches: 22. The CDR3 has 21 amino acids. Looked up from germline, CDR1 is KGHSH and CDR2 is LQKENI. The CDR3 region is CASSQSMPNIGTGVFGNTIYF. The CDR3 DNA follows: TGTGCCAGCTCACAGAGTATGCCAAACATCGGGACAGGGGTATTCGGAAACACCATATATTTT. Full variable domain (remainder filled in from reference TRBV18 and TRBJ1-3): NAGVMQNPRHLVRRRGQEARLRCSPMKGHSHVYWYRQLPEEGLKFMVYLQKENIIDESGMPKERFSAEFPKEGPSILRIQQVVRGDSAAYFCASSQSMPNIGTGVFGNTIYFGEGSWLTVV.

This clone was counted once. The V gene is TRBV28, the J gene TRBJ1-5, with D uncertain. V lost 6 bases and J lost 6, with 15 bases in between. The CDR3 has 14 amino acids. CDR1 and CDR2 from the germline V gene are MDHEN and SYDVKM. CDR3 nucleotides: TGTGCCAGCAGCCTGACCGATCCAGGTCAGCCCCAGCATTTT. This gives the protein CASSLTDPGQPQHF.

The rearrangement uses TRBV7-9 and TRBJ2-1; 8 bases agree with TRBD1. V dropped 5 bases and J dropped 7; count of bases not matched to a gene: 4. The germline gives CDR1 SEHNR, CDR2 FQNEAQ (reference sequence). The CDR3 spans 13 residues. The CDR3 region is CASSLQGANEQFF. CDR3 nucleotides: TGTGCCAGCAGCCTCCAGGGGGCTAATGAGCAGTTCTTC.

The V call is TRBV2, the J call TRBJ1-5; D is uncertain. The CDR3 sequence is 11 residues long. Germline-derived CDR1 and CDR2 are SNHLY and FYNNEI. Trimming left V 8 bases short and J 6 bases short, with 8 bases between. CDR3: CASGAFQPQHF. CDR3 nucleotide sequence: TGTGCCAGCGGTGCATTTCAGCCCCAGCATTTT.

This chain connects TRBV6-2 or TRBV6-3 to TRBJ2-5; 10 bases agree with TRBD1. The germline V gene encodes CDR1 MNHEY and CDR2 SVGEGT. The length of the CDR3 is 16 residues. V lost 2 bases, J lost 5 bases, and 8 bases stayed unmatched. CDR3 region: CASSYGGTGVMETQYF. The CDR3 region has the DNA TGTGCCAGCAGTTACGGGGGGACAGGGGTTATGGAGACCCAGTACTTC.

The chain recombines TRBV12-3 or TRBV12-4 with TRBJ2-7; no clear D gene. This CDR3 has 13 amino acids. V gave up 2 bases and J gave up 3 bases, with 8 bases separating them. The CDR3 loop is CASSLMLSYEQYF. The CDR3 nucleotides are TGTGCCAGCAGTTTAATGCTGAGCTACGAGCAGTACTTC.

The rearrangement links TRBV27 to TRBJ1-4; 8 bases line up with TRBD1. Losses at the gene ends were 5 bases for V and 7 bases for J; bases not matched to a gene: 6. CDR3 length: 14 amino acids. The germline gives CDR1 MNHEY, CDR2 SMNVEV (reference sequence). CDR3 nucleotide sequence: TGTGCCAGCAGTAAAGGACAGGGAAGTGAAAAACTGTTTTTT. It translates to CASSKGQGSEKLFF.

The chain uses TRBV2 and TRBJ2-7; 7 bases are shared with TRBD1. The CDR3 runs 14 residues. The trim removed 7 bases at V and 4 bases at J, leaving 10 bases unmatched. CDR1 and CDR2 from the germline V gene are SNHLY and FYNNEI. The CDR3 coding sequence is TGTGCCAGCACCCCGGGACAGACAAAATACGAGCAGTACTTC. This sequence encodes CASTPGQTKYEQYF. The variable domain in full, with the rest retrieved from reference TRBV2 and TRBJ2-7, is EPEVTQTPSHQVTQMGQEVILRCVPISNHLYFYWYRQILGQKVEFLVSFYNNEISEKSEIFDDQFSVERPDGSNFTLKIRSTKLEDSAMYFCASTPGQTKYEQYFGPGTRLTVT.

The genes are TRBV5-1 and TRBJ2-6; TRBD1 aligns across 9 bases. In germline, CDR1 is SGHRS, CDR2 YFSETQ. J was trimmed by 2 bases and V by 0 bases; bases with no gene match: 6. The CDR3 totals 18 residues. Here the CDR3 reads CASSLGGQGFTGANVLTF. The CDR3 bases are TGCGCCAGCAGCTTGGGGGGACAGGGATTTACTGGGGCCAACGTCCTGACTTTC.

CDR3 region: CASSSYAQRMTYEQYF. DNA for the CDR3: TGTGCCAGCAGCTCCTACGCCCAGCGGATGACCTACGAGCAGTACTTC. The chain employs TRBV7-2 and TRBJ2-7, with D possibly TRBD2 on 5 matching bases. The CDR3 covers 16 residues. Germline V gives CDR1 SGHTA, CDR2 FQGNSA. V lost 4 bases to trimming and J lost 2 bases, with 18 bases between them.

Comments on this clone: Other nucleotide sequences from this sample produce the same CDR3. V is TRBV5-1 and J is TRBJ1-6, with TRBD1 matching 7 bases. The CDR3 runs 14 residues. From germline, CDR1 is SGHRS and CDR2 YFSETQ. Trimming removed 4 bases from V and 10 bases from J; junction bases left unmatched: 8. The CDR3 nucleotides are TGCGCCAGCAGCACTGGACAGGAAGAGTCACCCCTCCACTTT. Encoded protein: CASSTGQEESPLHF.

This clone was seen more than once but under ten times. The rearrangement joins TRBV5-5 to TRBJ1-6; D ambiguous. Looked up from germline, CDR1 is SGHKS and CDR2 is YYEKEE (reference sequence). V was clipped by 4 bases and J by 7 bases, with 18 bases between them. CDR3 size: 16 residues. Here the CDR3 reads CASSVIASKMNSPLHF. The DNA for the CDR3 is TGTGCCAGCAGCGTAATAGCGTCAAAAATGAATTCACCCCTCCACTTT.

The chain is built from TRBV7-2 and TRBJ1-5, with D hard to call. This CDR3 contains 13 residues. Looked up from germline, CDR1 is SGHTA and CDR2 is FQGNSA. Between the trimmed V and J ends, which lost 4 bases and 7 bases, there was a span of 11 bases. CDR3 loop: CASSSHFSQPQHF. The DNA of the CDR3 is TGTGCCAGCAGCTCCCATTTTAGCCAGCCCCAGCATTTT.

The chain has TRBV19 and TRBJ2-6; D gene unclear. The CDR3 has 15 residues. Trimming pared 5 bases from V and 0 bases from J, leaving 8 bases between. Germline V gene sequence: CDR1 LNHDA, CDR2 SQIVND (reference sequence). CDR3 sequence (DNA): TGTGCCAGTAGTCCGCCAGGCTCTGGGGCCAACGTCCTGACTTTC. Residues: CASSPPGSGANVLTF.

The rearrangement uses TRBV2 and TRBJ1-4, with 8 positions matching TRBD1. Germline CDR1 is SNHLY and CDR2 is FYNNEI. The CDR3 is 14 residues long. The J segment lost 5 bases and the V segment lost 5 bases, leaving 4 bases of the junction unmatched. CDR3 amino acids: CASSLDRVNEKLFF. The CDR3, as DNA: TGTGCCAGCAGTCTGGACAGGGTAAATGAAAAACTGTTTTTT. The variable domain in full, with the rest retrieved from reference TRBV2 and TRBJ1-4, is EPEVTQTPSHQVTQMGQEVILRCVPISNHLYFYWYRQILGQKVEFLVSFYNNEISEKSEIFDDQFSVERPDGSNFTLKIRSTKLEDSAMYFCASSLDRVNEKLFFGSGTQLSVL.

V is TRBV3-1 (or the pseudogene TRBV3-2) and J is TRBJ2-2, with 12 bases matching TRBD1. Germline V gives CDR1 LGHDT, CDR2 YNNKEL (reference sequence). V lost 4 bases to trimming and J lost 5 bases; unmatched junction nucleotides: 8. The CDR3 is made up of 17 amino acids. CDR3 amino acids: CASSLRDRGLSTGELFF. For the CDR3, the DNA is TGTGCCAGCAGCCTCCGGGACAGGGGGCTTAGTACCGGGGAGCTGTTTTTT.

This clone was picked up one time. This chain connects TRBV4-3 to TRBJ2-6; D possibly corresponds to TRBD1 (5 bases). V gave up 1 base and J gave up 4 bases, with 11 bases separating them. This CDR3 spans 16 amino acids. Germline V gives CDR1 LGHNA, CDR2 YSLEER. This chain's CDR3 is CASSQGPTEGANVLTF. The CDR3, as DNA: TGCGCCAGCAGCCAAGGTCCGACAGAAGGGGCCAACGTCCTGACTTTC.

J is TRBJ1-5 and V is TRBV6-5, with 8 bases fitting TRBD1. V lost 6 bases and J lost 4; bases outside the gene matches: 5. This CDR3 is built from 14 residues. In germline, CDR1 is MNHEY, CDR2 SVGAGI. The CDR3 DNA reads as TGTGCCAGCAGGCAGGGGGCAGGGAATCAGCCCCAGCATTTT. This encodes CASRQGAGNQPQHF.

The chain links TRBV9 to TRBJ1-4; TRBD1 might be the D (5 bases). Trimming shortened V by 0 bases and J by 1 base, and 16 bases separated the two germline ends. Germline V CDR1 and CDR2: SGDLS, YYNGEE. The CDR3 length is 18 residues. The CDR3 reads CASSVVLGQGLTNEKLFF. DNA of the CDR3: TGTGCCAGCAGCGTAGTGCTAGGGCAGGGTCTAACTAATGAAAAACTGTTTTTT.

In its sample, this clone was seen a few times. J is TRBJ2-2 and V is TRBV7-9, with 8 bases that match TRBD2. V lost 0 bases and J lost 6; bases outside the gene matches: 6. The CDR3 sequence is 16 residues long. Germline CDR1 SEHNR, CDR2 FQNEAQ (reference sequence). In DNA, the CDR3 is TGTGCCAGCAGCTTAGCTAGCGGGATAAGGTCCGGGGAGCTGTTTTTT. Protein sequence: CASSLASGIRSGELFF.

The chain couples TRBV27 to TRBJ2-5; 7 nucleotides align to TRBD1. The junction had 3 bases not matched to a gene; V was cut back by 6 bases and J by 2 bases. CDR1 and CDR2 from the germline V gene are MNHEY and SMNVEV (reference sequence). The CDR3 contains 13 residues. The CDR3 DNA is TGTGCCAGCAGACCGACAGGGCAAGAGACCCAGTACTTC. This translates into CASRPTGQETQYF.

This clone was recorded only once. The chain is built from TRBV6-5 and TRBJ2-7; 8 bases line up with TRBD2. The CDR3 spans 13 residues. J was trimmed by 5 bases and V by 10 bases; bases with no gene match: 10. Per germline, CDR1 MNHEY and CDR2 SVGAGI. CDR3 amino acids: CATSRGAADEQYF. CDR3 DNA: TGTGCCACCTCGCGGGGGGCTGCGGACGAGCAGTACTTC.

The V and J genes are TRBV6-5 and TRBJ1-1; TRBD1 might be the D (5 bases). The CDR3 has 14 residues. V lost 2 bases to trimming and J lost 7 bases, with 14 bases between them. Germline values: CDR1 MNHEY, CDR2 SVGAGI. In DNA, the CDR3 is TGTGCCAGCAGTTACGAGGCGGGGACGTATGAAGCTTTCTTT. This encodes CASSYEAGTYEAFF.

The gene calls are TRBV30 and TRBJ2-2; D possibly corresponds to TRBD2 (8 bases). The CDR3 runs 18 residues. V lost 4 bases and J lost 5, with 26 bases in between. Germline loops: CDR1 GTSNPN, CDR2 SVGIG (reference sequence). The CDR3 region has the DNA TGTGCCTGGATCAGGGGGTTAGGGAGCGGGAGTGGGACCGGGGAGCTGTTTTTT. It encodes CAWIRGLGSGSGTGELFF.